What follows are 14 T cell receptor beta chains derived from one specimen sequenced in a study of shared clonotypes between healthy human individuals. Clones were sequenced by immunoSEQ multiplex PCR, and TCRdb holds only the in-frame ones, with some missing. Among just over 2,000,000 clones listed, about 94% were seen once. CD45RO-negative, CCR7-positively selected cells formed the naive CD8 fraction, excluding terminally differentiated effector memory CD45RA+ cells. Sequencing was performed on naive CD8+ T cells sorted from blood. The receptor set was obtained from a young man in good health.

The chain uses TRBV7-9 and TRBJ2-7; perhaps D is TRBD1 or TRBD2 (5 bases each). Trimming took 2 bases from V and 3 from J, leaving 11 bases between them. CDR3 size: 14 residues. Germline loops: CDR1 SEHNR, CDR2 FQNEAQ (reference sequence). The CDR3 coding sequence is TGTGCCAGCAGCTTAAGAGGGGACGGCTACGAGCAGTACTTC. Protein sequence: CASSLRGDGYEQYF.

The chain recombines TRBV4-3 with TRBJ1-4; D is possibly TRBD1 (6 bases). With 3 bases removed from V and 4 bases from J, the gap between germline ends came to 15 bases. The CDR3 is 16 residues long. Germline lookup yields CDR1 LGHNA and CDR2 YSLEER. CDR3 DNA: TGCGCCAGCAGCCACAGGAGTGGGGGCTATAATGAAAAACTGTTTTTT. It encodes CASSHRSGGYNEKLFF.

The CDR3 bases are TGCAGCGTTGTTGTATTCGAGCAGTACTTC. It is translated as CSVVVFEQYF. The rearrangement joins TRBV29-1 to TRBJ2-7; unclear D gene. The CDR3 consists of 10 residues. The V gene's germline CDR1 is SQVTM and CDR2 ANQGSEA. The germline V and J ends were trimmed by 4 bases and 6 bases, with 7 bases remaining between them.

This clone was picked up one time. CDR3: CASCETGFGNTIYF. Written as DNA, the CDR3 is TGTGCCAGCTGCGAGACAGGGTTCGGAAACACCATATATTTT. This sequence joins TRBV27 and TRBJ1-3; the match to TRBD1 covers 7 bases. J was trimmed by 4 bases and V by 8 bases; bases with no gene match: 8. The germline gives CDR1 MNHEY, CDR2 SMNVEV (reference sequence). CDR3 length equals 14 residues.

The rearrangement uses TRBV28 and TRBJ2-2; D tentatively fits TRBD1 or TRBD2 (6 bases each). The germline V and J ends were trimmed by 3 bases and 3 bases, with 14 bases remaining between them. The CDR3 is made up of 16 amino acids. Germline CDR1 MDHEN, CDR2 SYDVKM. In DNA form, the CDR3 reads TGTGCCAGCAGTTTTTTGGGGGGCCCAGACACCGGGGAGCTGTTTTTT. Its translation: CASSFLGGPDTGELFF.

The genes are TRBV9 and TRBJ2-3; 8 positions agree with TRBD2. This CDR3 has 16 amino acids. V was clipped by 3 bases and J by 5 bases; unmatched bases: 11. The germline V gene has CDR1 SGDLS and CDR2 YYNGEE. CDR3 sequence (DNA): TGTGCCAGCAGCGACGCCCAAGCGGGAGCGGTAGATACGCAGTATTTT. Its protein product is CASSDAQAGAVDTQYF.

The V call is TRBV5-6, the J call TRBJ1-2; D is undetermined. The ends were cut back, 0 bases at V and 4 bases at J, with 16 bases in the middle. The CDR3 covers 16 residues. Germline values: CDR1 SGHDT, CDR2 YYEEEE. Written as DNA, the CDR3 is TGTGCCAGCAGCTTGGCCCTCTGGGGTCTTGGCTATGGCTACACCTTC. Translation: CASSLALWGLGYGYTF.

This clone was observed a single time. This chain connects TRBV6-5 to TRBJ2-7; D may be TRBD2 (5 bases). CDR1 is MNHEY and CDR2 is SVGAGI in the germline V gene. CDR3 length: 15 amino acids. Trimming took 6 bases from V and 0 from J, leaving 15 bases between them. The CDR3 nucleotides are TGTGCCAGCAGACCTCTTCCGGGGAGCTCCTACGAGCAGTACTTC. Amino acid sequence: CASRPLPGSSYEQYF.

The CDR3: CASSYSVGTQVYEQYF. The DNA for the CDR3 is TGTGCCAGCAGTTACTCGGTGGGGACGCAAGTCTACGAGCAGTACTTC. This chain connects TRBV6-5 to TRBJ2-7; either TRBD1 or TRBD2 may supply D (5 bases each). This CDR3 spans 16 amino acids. Trimming stripped 0 bases from V and 3 bases from J, with 15 bases between. CDR1 and CDR2 (germline): MNHEY, SVGAGI.

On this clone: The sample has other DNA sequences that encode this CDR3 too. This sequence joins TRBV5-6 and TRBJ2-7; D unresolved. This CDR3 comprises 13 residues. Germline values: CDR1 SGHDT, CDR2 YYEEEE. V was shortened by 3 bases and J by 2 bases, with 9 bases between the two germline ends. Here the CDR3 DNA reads TGTGCCAGCAGCTCTGGGGTGACCTACGAGCAGTACTTC. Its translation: CASSSGVTYEQYF.

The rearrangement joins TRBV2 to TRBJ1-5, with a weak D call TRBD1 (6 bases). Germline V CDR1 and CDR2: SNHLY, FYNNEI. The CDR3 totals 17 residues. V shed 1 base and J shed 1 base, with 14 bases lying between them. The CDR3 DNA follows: TGTGCCAGCAGTGAAGATACAGGGTTGGGGAGCAATCAGCCCCAGCATTTT. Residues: CASSEDTGLGSNQPQHF.

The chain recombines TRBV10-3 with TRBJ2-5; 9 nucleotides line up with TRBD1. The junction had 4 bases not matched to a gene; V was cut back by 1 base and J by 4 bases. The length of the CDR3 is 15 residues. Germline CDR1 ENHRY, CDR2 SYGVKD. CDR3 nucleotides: TGTGCCATCAGTGAGTTCTCGACAGGGGGAGAGACCCAGTACTTC. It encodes CAISEFSTGGETQYF.

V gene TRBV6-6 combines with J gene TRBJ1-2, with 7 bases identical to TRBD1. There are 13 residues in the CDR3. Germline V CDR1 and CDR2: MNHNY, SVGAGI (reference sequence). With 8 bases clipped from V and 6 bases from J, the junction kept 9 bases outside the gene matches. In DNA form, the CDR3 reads TGTGCCAGCGGCCGAACAGGGGCAGATGGCTACACCTTC. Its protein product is CASGRTGADGYTF.

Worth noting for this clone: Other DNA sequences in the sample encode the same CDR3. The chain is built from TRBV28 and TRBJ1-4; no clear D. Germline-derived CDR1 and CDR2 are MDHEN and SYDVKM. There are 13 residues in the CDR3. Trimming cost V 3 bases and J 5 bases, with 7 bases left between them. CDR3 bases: TGTGCCAGCAGTTTCGGTGGAAATGAAAAACTGTTTTTT. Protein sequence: CASSFGGNEKLFF.